Sequencing of this T cell receptor (beta chain) was carried out in a study of neurological immune-mediated disorders. Germline V CDR1 and CDR2: SGHDT, YYEEEE. The CDR3 is 13 residues long. Trimming pared 2 bases from V and 2 bases from J, leaving 5 bases between. This clonotype was observed at least ten times. Via MiXCR, TCRdb re-called the 5' RACE reads, giving one row per CDR3 protein. Of 80,000 or so distinct CDR3 sequences in the sample, roughly 9.5% are singletons; the top ten hold around 1.7%. The rearrangement joins TRBV5-6 to TRBJ1-5; D is uncertain. This clonotype was obtained from a man in his forties or fifties in good health. The sequencing input was PBMCs. The CDR3 protein is CASSFAGNQPQHF. Here the CDR3 DNA reads TGTGCCAGCAGCTTTGCGGGCAATCAGCCCCAGCATTTT.